The clone carrying this T cell receptor (beta chain) was counted a few times. The germline V gene has CDR1 MNHEY and CDR2 SVGAGI. This CDR3 has 15 residues. J was trimmed by 4 bases and V by 2 bases; bases with no gene match: 4. The sample originates from a study of blood T cell repertoires in COVID-19. Study-level information: COVID-19 samples from acute and convalescent phases originated in the United States, Italy and Spain. The cDNA or gDNA used as material had been derived from T cells, B-cell-depleted T cells, or PBMCs.

Original data processing: Amplification from reference gene primers served as the basis for estimated nucleated cell counts. The protocol was immunoSEQ multiplex PCR, while the TCRdb copy is restricted to in-frame clones and leaves out a portion. The V and J calls and clone size come from that table; D and trimming were worked out from the DNA. The sample has 75,000 to 95,000 clones, around 88% seen once. The sequenced material came from peripheral blood. This receptor was obtained from a man aged 60-69 years with acute or convalescent COVID-19. The V call is TRBV6-5, the J call TRBJ1-4; 7 bases agree with TRBD1. CDR3 protein: CASSYLGQLNEKLFF. The DNA for the CDR3 is TGTGCCAGCAGTTACCTGGGACAGCTTAATGAAAAACTGTTTTTT.